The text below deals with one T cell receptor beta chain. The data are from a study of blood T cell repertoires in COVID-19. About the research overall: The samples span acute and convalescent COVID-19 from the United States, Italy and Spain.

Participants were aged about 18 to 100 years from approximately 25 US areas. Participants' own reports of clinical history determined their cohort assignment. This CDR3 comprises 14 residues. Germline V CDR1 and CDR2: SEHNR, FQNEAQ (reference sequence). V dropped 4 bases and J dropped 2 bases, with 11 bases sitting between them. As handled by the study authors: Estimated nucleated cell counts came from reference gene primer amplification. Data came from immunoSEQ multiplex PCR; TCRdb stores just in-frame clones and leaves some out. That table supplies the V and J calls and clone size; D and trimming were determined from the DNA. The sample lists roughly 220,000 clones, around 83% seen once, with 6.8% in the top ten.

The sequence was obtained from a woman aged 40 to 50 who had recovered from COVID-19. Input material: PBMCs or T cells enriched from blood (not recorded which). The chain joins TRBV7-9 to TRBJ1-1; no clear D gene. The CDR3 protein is CASSSAGSNTEAFF. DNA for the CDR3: TGTGCCAGCAGCTCCGCGGGGTCTAACACTGAAGCTTTCTTT.